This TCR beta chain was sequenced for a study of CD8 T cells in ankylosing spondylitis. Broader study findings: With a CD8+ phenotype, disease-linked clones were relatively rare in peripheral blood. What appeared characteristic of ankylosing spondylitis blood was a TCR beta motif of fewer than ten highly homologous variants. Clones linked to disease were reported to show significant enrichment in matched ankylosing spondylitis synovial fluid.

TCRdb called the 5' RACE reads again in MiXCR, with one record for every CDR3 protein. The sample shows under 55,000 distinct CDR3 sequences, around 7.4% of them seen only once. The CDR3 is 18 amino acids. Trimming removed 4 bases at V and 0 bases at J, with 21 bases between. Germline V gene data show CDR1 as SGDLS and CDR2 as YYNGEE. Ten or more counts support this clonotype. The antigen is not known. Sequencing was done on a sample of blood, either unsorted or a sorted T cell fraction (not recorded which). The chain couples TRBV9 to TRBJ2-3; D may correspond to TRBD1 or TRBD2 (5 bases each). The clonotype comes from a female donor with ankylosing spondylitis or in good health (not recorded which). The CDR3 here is CASSLGDLGFFSTDTQYF. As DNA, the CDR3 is TGTGCCAGCAGCTTGGGGGACCTCGGCTTTTTTAGCACAGATACGCAGTATTTT. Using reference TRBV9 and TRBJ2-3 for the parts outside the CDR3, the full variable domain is DSGVTQTPKHLITATGQRVTLRCSPRSGDLSVYWYQQSLDQGLQFLIQYYNGEERAKGNILERFSAQQFPDLHSELNLSSLELGDSALYFCASSLGDLGFFSTDTQYFGPGTRLTVL.